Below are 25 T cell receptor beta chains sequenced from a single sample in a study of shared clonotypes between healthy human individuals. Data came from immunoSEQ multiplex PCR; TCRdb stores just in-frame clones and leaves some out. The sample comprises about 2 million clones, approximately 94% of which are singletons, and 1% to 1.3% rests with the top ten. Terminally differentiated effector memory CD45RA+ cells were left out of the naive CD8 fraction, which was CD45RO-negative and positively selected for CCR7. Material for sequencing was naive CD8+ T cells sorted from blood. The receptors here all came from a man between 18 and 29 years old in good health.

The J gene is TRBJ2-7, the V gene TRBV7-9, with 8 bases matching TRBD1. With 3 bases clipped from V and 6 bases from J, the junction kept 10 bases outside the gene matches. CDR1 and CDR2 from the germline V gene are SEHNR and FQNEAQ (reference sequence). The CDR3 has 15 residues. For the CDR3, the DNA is TGTGCCAGCAGCTTCGGACAGGGACGCCAGGTCGAGCAGTACTTC. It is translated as CASSFGQGRQVEQYF.

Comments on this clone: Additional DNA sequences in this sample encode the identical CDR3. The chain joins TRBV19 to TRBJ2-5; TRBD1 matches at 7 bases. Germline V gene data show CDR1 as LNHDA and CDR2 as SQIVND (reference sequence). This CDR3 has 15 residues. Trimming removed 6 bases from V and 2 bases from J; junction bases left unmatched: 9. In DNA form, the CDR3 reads TGTGCCAGTAGCCGTGACAGGGAAGGGCAAGAGACCCAGTACTTC. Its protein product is CASSRDREGQETQYF.

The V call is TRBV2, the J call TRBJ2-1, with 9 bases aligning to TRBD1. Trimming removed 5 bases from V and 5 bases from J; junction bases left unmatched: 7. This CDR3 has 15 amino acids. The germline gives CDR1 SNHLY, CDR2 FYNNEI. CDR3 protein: CASSWTGVTHNEQFF. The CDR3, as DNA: TGTGCCAGCAGTTGGACAGGGGTTACTCACAATGAGCAGTTCTTC.

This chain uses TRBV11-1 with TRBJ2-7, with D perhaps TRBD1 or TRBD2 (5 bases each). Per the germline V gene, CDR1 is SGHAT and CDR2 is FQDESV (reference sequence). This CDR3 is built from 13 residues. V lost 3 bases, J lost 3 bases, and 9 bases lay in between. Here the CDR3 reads CASSFWGSYEQYF. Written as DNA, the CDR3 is TGTGCCAGCAGCTTTTGGGGGAGCTACGAGCAGTACTTC.

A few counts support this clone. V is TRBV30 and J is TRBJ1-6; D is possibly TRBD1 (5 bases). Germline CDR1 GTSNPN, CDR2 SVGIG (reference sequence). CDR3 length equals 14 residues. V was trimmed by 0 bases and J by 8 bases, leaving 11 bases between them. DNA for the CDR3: TGTGCCTGGAGTGTATTGGCCAGGGATTCACCCCTCCACTTT. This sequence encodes CAWSVLARDSPLHF.

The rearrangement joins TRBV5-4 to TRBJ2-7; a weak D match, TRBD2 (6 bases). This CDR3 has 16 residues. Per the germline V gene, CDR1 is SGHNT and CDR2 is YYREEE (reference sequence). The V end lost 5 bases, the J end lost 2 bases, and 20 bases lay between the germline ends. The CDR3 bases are TGTGCCAGCAGTCCCGCCTCCGGGGGAGTGACCTACGAGCAGTACTTC. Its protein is CASSPASGGVTYEQYF.

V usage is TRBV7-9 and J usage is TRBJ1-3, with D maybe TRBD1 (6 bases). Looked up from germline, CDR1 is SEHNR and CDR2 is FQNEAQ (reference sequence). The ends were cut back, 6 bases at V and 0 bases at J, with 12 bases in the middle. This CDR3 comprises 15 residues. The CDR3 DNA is TGTGCCAGCAGGGACAGTGAGGACTCTGGAAACACCATATATTTT. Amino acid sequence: CASRDSEDSGNTIYF.

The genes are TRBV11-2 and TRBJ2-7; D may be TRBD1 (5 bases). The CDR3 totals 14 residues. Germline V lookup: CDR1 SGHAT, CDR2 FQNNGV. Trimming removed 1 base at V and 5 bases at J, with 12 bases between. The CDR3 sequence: CASSLAKGWNEQYF. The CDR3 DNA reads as TGTGCCAGCAGCTTAGCGAAGGGGTGGAACGAGCAGTACTTC. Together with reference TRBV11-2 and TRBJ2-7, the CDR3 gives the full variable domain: EAGVAQSPRYKIIEKRQSVAFWCNPISGHATLYWYQQILGQGPKLLIQFQNNGVVDDSQLPKDRFSAERLKGVDSTLKIQPAKLEDSAVYLCASSLAKGWNEQYFGPGTRLTVT.

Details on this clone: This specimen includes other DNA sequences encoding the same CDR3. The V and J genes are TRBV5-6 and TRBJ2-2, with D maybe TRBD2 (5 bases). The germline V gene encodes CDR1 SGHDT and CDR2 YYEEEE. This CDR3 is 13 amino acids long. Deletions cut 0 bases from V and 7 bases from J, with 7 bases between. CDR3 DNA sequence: TGTGCCAGCAGCTTGGGGAGCGGCGGGGAGCTGTTTTTT. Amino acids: CASSLGSGGELFF.

The CDR3 protein is CAWSDLPGGDYEQYF. The CDR3 DNA is TGTGCCTGGAGTGATCTACCAGGGGGGGACTACGAGCAGTACTTC. This chain uses TRBV30 with TRBJ2-7; either TRBD1 or TRBD2 may supply D (7 bases each). The CDR3 contains 15 residues. Germline V gene data show CDR1 as GTSNPN and CDR2 as SVGIG (reference sequence). Deletions cut 1 base from V and 3 bases from J, with 16 bases between.

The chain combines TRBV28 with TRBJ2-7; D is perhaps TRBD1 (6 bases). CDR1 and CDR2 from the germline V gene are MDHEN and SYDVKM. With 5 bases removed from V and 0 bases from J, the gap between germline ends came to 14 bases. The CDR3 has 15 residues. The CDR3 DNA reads TGTGCCAGCAGTCTCGGGACACTTAACTCCTACGAGCAGTACTTC. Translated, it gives CASSLGTLNSYEQYF.

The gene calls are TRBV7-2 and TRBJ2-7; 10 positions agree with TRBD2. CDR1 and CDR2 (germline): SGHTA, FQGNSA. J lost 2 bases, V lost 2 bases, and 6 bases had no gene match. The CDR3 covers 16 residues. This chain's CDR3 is CASSLSPSGSPYEQYF. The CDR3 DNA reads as TGTGCCAGCAGCTTATCCCCTAGCGGGAGTCCCTACGAGCAGTACTTC.

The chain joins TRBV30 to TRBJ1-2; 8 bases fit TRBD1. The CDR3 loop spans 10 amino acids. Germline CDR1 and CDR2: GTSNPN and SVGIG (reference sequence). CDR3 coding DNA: TGTGCACAGGGGGAATCTGGCTACACCTTC. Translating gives CAQGESGYTF. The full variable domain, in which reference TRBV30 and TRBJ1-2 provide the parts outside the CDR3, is SQTIHQWPATLVQPVGSPLSLECTVEGTSNPNLYWYRQAAGRGLQLLFYSVGIGQISSEVPQNLSASRPQDRQFILSSKKLLLSDSGFYLCAQGESGYTFGSGTRLTVV.

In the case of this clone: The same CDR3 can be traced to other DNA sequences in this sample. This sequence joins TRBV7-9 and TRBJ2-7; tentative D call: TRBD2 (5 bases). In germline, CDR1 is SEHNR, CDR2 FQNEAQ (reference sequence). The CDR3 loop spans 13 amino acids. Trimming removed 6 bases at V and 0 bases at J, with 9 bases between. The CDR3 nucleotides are TGTGCCAGCAGAGGTGGGAGCTCCTACGAGCAGTACTTC. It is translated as CASRGGSSYEQYF.

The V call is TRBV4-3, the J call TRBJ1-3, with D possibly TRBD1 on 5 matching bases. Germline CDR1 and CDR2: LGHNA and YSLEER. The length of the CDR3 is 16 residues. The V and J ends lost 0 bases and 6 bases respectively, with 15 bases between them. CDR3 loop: CASSQDSTGTPNTIYF. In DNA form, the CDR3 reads TGCGCCAGCAGCCAAGATTCGACCGGGACCCCAAACACCATATATTTT.

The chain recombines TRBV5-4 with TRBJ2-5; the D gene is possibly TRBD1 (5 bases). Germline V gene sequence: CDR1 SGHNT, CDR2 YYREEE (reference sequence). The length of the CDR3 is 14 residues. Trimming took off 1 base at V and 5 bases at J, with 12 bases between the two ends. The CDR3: CASSLKGVGETQYF. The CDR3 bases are TGTGCCAGCAGCTTGAAAGGGGTCGGGGAGACCCAGTACTTC.

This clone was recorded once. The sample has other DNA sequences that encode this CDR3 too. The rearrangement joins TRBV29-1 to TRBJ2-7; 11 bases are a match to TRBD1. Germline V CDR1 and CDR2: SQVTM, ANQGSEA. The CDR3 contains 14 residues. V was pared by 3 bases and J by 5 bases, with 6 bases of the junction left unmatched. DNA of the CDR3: TGCAGCGTTGACCCGGGACAGGGGGGTCACGAGCAGTACTTC. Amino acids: CSVDPGQGGHEQYF.

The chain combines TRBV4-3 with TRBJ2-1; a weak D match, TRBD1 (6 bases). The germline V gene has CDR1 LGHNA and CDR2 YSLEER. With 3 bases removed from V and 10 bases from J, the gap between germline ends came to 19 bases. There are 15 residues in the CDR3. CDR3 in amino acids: CASSQLIERTAEQFF. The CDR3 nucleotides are TGCGCCAGCAGCCAGCTGATTGAAAGGACAGCCGAGCAGTTCTTC.

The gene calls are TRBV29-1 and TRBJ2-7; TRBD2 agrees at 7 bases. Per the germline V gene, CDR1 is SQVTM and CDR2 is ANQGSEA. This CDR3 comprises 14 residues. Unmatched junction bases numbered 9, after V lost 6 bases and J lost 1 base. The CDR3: CSVPGGSGSYEQYF. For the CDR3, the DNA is TGCAGCGTCCCGGGCGGGAGCGGGTCCTACGAGCAGTACTTC.

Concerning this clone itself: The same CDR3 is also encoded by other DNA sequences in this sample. DNA of the CDR3: TGCGCCAGCAGCCAAAGACTAGCTTACGAGCAGTACTTC. This sequence encodes CASSQRLAYEQYF. The chain joins TRBV4-1 to TRBJ2-7; TRBD2 agrees at 7 bases. This CDR3 has 13 amino acids. Germline CDR1 is MGHRA and CDR2 is YSYEKL. V lost 2 bases, J lost 4 bases, and 2 bases stayed unmatched.

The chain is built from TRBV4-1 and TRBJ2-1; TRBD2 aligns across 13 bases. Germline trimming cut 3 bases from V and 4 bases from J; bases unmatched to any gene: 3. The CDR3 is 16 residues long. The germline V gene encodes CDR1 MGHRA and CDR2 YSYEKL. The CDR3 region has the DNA TGCGCCAGCAGCCATACTAGCGGGGGGGAATACAATGAGCAGTTCTTC. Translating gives CASSHTSGGEYNEQFF.

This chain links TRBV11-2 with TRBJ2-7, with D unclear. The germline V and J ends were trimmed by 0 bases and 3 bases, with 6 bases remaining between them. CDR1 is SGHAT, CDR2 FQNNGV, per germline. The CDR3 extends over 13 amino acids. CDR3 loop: CASSLEPRYEQYF. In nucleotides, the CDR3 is TGTGCCAGCAGCTTAGAACCCCGCTACGAGCAGTACTTC.

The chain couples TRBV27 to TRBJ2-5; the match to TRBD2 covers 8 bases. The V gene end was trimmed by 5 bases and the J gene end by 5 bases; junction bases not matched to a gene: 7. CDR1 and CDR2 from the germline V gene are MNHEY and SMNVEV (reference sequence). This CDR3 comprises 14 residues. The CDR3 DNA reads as TGTGCCAGCAGTAGCGTCGGGGGGGCGGAGACCCAGTACTTC. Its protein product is CASSSVGGAETQYF.

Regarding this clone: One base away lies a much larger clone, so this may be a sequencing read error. CDR3 sequence (DNA): TGTGCCAGCAGCATAGGGACAGGGGGCTACGAGCAGTACTTC. Amino acids: CASSIGTGGYEQYF. The chain couples TRBV11-1 to TRBJ2-7; TRBD1 matches 11 bases. CDR3 size: 14 residues. Per the germline V gene, CDR1 is SGHAT and CDR2 is FQDESV (reference sequence). The V and J ends lost 5 bases and 3 bases, in that order; junction bases with no gene match: 3.

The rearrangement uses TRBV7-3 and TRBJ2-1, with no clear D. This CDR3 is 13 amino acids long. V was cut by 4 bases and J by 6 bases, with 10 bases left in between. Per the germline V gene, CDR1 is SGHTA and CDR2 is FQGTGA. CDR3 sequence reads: CASSYPPLNEQFF. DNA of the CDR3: TGTGCCAGCAGCTACCCTCCCCTCAATGAGCAGTTCTTC.